These T cell receptor beta chains were read from a single sample in a study of T-cell memory formation after mild COVID-19. TCRdb independently ran MiXCR on the 5' RACE reads; one entry per CDR3 protein. The table has 40,000 to 60,000 distinct CDR3 sequences, less than 15% seen once. What was sequenced was PBMCs or a T cell subset sorted from them (not recorded which). These receptors all stem from a man aged 18 to 30 who had mild COVID-19 (a few samples of this study predate the infection). Cell type and time point are not known. CDR3s include the opening cysteine and the closing phenylalanine or tryptophan. D genes are given only for firm matches.

v_gene	d_gene	j_gene	CDR3aa
TRBV5-1	-	TRBJ1-1	CASSVMGTATEAFF
TRBV30	-	TRBJ2-1	CAWSSSSINEQFF
TRBV12-3/TRBV12-4	-	TRBJ1-5	CASSSPGPQPQHF
TRBV7-2	-	TRBJ1-2	CASSPGAYGYTF
TRBV5-1	-	TRBJ1-2	CASSLAGGGYTF
TRBV29-1	TRBD1	TRBJ1-2	CSVATGGAYGYTF
TRBV13	-	TRBJ2-3	CASSLYSSPAQYF
TRBV7-8	-	TRBJ2-1	CASSPDSHNEQFF
TRBV5-1	-	TRBJ2-7	CASSRGENEQYF
TRBV5-1	TRBD2	TRBJ2-7	CASSWGGSSLYEQYF
TRBV18	TRBD1	TRBJ1-5	CASSPRTGDQPQHF
TRBV5-1	TRBD1	TRBJ2-3	CASSKVTGTGGADTQYF
TRBV14	-	TRBJ2-3	CASSQDRRDTQYF
TRBV20-1	-	TRBJ2-3	CSALAVGVITDTKYF
TRBV7-9	TRBD1	TRBJ1-5	CASSGQGANPQHF
TRBV5-1	-	TRBJ2-5	CASSTGRIGVETQYF
TRBV7-9	-	TRBJ2-5	CASSSGTNQETQYF